The 13 T cell receptor beta chains below all came from one sample that was sequenced in a study of vaccination effects on CD4 cells after COVID-19. Sequencing in the ViraFEST assay came after antigen-specific CD4+ T cells had been expanded with viral peptide pools, which were used to stimulate PBMC. Upon completion of 10 to 11 days in culture, CD4+ T cells were isolated. Two doses of either BNT162b2 or mRNA-1273 were given to each participant. The antigens for these receptors are not known. Data came from immunoSEQ multiplex PCR; TCRdb stores just in-frame clones and leaves some out. Among around 32,000 clones listed, about 70% were seen once. The sample consisted of CD4+ T cells from PBMCs cultured with HCoV-229E spike peptides, taken after COVID-19 vaccination. Receptor source: a human donor who received a COVID-19 vaccine.

This clone is a singleton in its sample. The rearrangement uses TRBV7-2 and TRBJ1-1; D gene ambiguous. The CDR3 has 13 amino acids. In germline, CDR1 is SGHTA, CDR2 FQGNSA. V lost 2 bases to trimming and J lost 10 bases, with 14 bases between them. This chain's CDR3 is CASSLYATRRAFF. CDR3 coding DNA: TGTGCCAGCAGCTTATATGCTACCAGAAGAGCTTTCTTT.

The chain links TRBV2 to TRBJ2-3, with 16 bases fitting TRBD2. The germline V gene has CDR1 SNHLY and CDR2 FYNNEI. Trimming at V came to 6 bases and at J to 3 bases, leaving 6 bases not matched to a gene. The CDR3 has 17 residues. The CDR3 loop is CASRRGTSGRATDTQYF. CDR3 in DNA: TGTGCCAGCAGGAGAGGGACTAGCGGGAGGGCAACAGATACGCAGTATTTT.

The rearrangement links TRBV6-6 to TRBJ1-2; 10 bases agree with TRBD1. J was trimmed by 0 bases and V by 5 bases; bases with no gene match: 12. CDR1 is MNHNY and CDR2 is SVGAGI in the germline V gene (reference sequence). The CDR3 is made up of 18 amino acids. Written as DNA, the CDR3 is TGTGCCAGCAGTCCAGCAGGGACAGGGGCTCCTACTAACTATGGCTACACCTTC. Encoded protein: CASSPAGTGAPTNYGYTF.

CDR3 sequence (DNA): TGTGCCAGCAGCTCCGGGACTCCTGGCGGGACCCAGTACTTC. Amino acids: CASSSGTPGGTQYF. V usage is TRBV5-6 and J usage is TRBJ2-5; D is perhaps TRBD2 (6 bases). Between the trimmed V and J ends, which lost 3 bases and 7 bases, there was a span of 16 bases. This CDR3 has 14 residues. CDR1 and CDR2 from the germline V gene are SGHDT and YYEEEE.

This clone showed up just once. This rearrangement joins TRBV19 to TRBJ2-5; 11 positions agree with TRBD2. This CDR3 has 14 amino acids. V shed 3 bases and J 5 bases; nucleotides not matched to a gene: 2. From germline, CDR1 is LNHDA and CDR2 SQIVND (reference sequence). The CDR3 sequence is CASSISGGAETQYF. CDR3 in DNA: TGTGCCAGTAGTATTAGCGGGGGGGCTGAGACCCAGTACTTC.

The count of this clone is one. V usage is TRBV5-1 and J usage is TRBJ2-1; TRBD2 matches 10 bases. Trimming took 0 bases from V and 7 from J; bases not matched to a gene: 7. Germline values: CDR1 SGHRS, CDR2 YFSETQ. The CDR3 has 16 amino acids. In nucleotides, the CDR3 is TGCGCCAGCAGCTTGGGGAGCGGGGGGGGATATAATGAGCAGTTCTTC. It specifies CASSLGSGGGYNEQFF. Full variable domain (remainder filled in from reference TRBV5-1 and TRBJ2-1): KAGVTQTPRYLIKTRGQQVTLSCSPISGHRSVSWYQQTPGQGLQFLFEYFSETQRNKGNFPGRFSGRQFSNSRSEMNVSTLELGDSALYLCASSLGSGGGYNEQFFGPGTRLTVL.

The chain employs TRBV4-1 and TRBJ1-6; the D is unclear. The CDR3 is 16 residues long. Germline CDR1 and CDR2: MGHRA and YSYEKL. V lost 0 bases and J lost 6, with 12 bases in between. CDR3 bases: TGCGCCAGCAGCCAAGATCTCAGTGTTCTTAATTCACCCCTCCACTTT. Its translation: CASSQDLSVLNSPLHF.

This chain joins TRBV4-1 and TRBJ1-1; D is undetermined. Trimming cost V 5 bases and J 4 bases, with 14 bases left between them. Germline values: CDR1 MGHRA, CDR2 YSYEKL. The CDR3 has 14 amino acids. Here the CDR3 DNA reads TGCGCCAGCAGCGGACCCCTCCGGGGCACTGAAGCTTTCTTT. It translates to CASSGPLRGTEAFF.

The chain is built from TRBV9 and TRBJ2-6; D is perhaps TRBD1 (5 bases). V lost 3 bases and J lost 0, with 16 bases in between. The length of the CDR3 is 18 residues. Germline CDR1 and CDR2: SGDLS and YYNGEE. The CDR3 coding sequence is TGTGCCAGCAGCGATACAGGAACAGCCCCCTCTGGGGCCAACGTCCTGACTTTC. It is translated as CASSDTGTAPSGANVLTF.

The V gene is TRBV6-5, the J gene TRBJ2-5, with TRBD2 matching over 10 bases. The CDR3 totals 14 residues. The junction had 7 bases not matched to a gene; V was cut back by 10 bases and J by 2 bases. CDR1 is MNHEY, CDR2 SVGAGI, per germline. CDR3 loop: CATKSGGAQETQYF. In DNA form, the CDR3 reads TGTGCCACCAAAAGCGGGGGGGCACAAGAGACCCAGTACTTC.

The rearrangement uses TRBV7-7 and TRBJ1-4; D is uncertain. V was clipped by 2 bases and J by 5 bases, with 3 bases between them. The CDR3 extends over 12 amino acids. The V gene's germline CDR1 is SSHAT and CDR2 FNYEAQ (reference sequence). The chain's CDR3 is CASSLQNEKLFF. The CDR3 DNA follows: TGTGCCAGCAGCTTACAAAATGAAAAACTGTTTTTT.

The CDR3 DNA is TGTGCCAGCAGCCGGCGGACAGCTGATCGCACAGATACGCAGTATTTT. Its translation: CASSRRTADRTDTQYF. The V and J genes are TRBV21-1 and TRBJ2-3; the table's TRBD1 call for D was not verified on the DNA. TRBV21-1 corresponds to a pseudogene. There are 16 residues in the CDR3.

The rearrangement links TRBV10-3 to TRBJ2-3; no clear D gene. CDR3 length: 12 amino acids. Germline CDR1 and CDR2: ENHRY and SYGVKD. The V end lost 3 bases, the J end lost 4 bases, and 5 bases lay between the germline ends. CDR3 coding DNA: TGTGCCATCAGTGACCGGGCAGATACGCAGTATTTT. This encodes CAISDRADTQYF.